This is a list of T cell receptor beta chains from one sample in a study of regulatory T cells in long-lasting Graves disease. A single record per CDR3 protein comes from TCRdb applying MiXCR to the multiplex PCR reads. Of approximately 470,000 distinct CDR3 sequences in the sample, 15% to 20% were seen once. The same data also contributed to another study, on T cells in Graves' hyperthyroidism and ophthalmopathy.

Specimen: peripheral blood mononuclear cells (PBMCs), collected at new diagnosis, from a patient treated with antithyroid drugs. The receptors were sampled from a man aged 40-50 years with Graves disease. Both conserved end residues are part of each CDR3. A D gene is named only where the DNA matches it firmly. Expanded clones get a size class; other rows say once, few or many, or leave the size out.

J | D | V | size | DNA | CDR3
TRBJ2-1 | TRBD1 | TRBV2 | NA | TGTGCCAGCAACAGGGGGAGTGGAAATGAGCAGTTCTTC | CASNRGSGNEQFF
TRBJ2-1 | TRBD2 | TRBV15 | many | TGTGCCACCAGCAGGAACCGCGGGACTAGTAAAGACAATGAGCAGTTCTTC | CATSRNRGTSKDNEQFF
TRBJ1-4 | NA | TRBV12-5 | NA | TGTGCTAGTGGCCCGGGACTGTTTAATGAAAAACTGTTTTTT | CASGPGLFNEKLFF
TRBJ2-3 | TRBD2 | TRBV28 | many | TGTGCCAGTAGTAGATCAGGGGATCGACTAGCGGGAGGCGTTGGCACAGATACGCAGTATTTT | CASSRSGDRLAGGVGTDTQYF
TRBJ1-5 | NA | TRBV6-2/TRBV6-3 | NA | TGTGCCAGCAGCCCTCTTAGCTTGGTGGACAATCAGCCCCAGCATTTT | CASSPLSLVDNQPQHF
TRBJ2-7 | NA | TRBV12-3/TRBV12-4 | many | TGTGCCAGCAGTTTTCGGAGCCAAACCTACGAGCAGTACTTC | CASSFRSQTYEQYF
TRBJ2-7 | TRBD2 | TRBV5-1 | many | TGCGCCAGCAGCGCGGGACTAGCGGGAGCTAACGAGCAGTACTTC | CASSAGLAGANEQYF
TRBJ2-1 | NA | TRBV10-3 | once | TGTGCCATCACCGAGGGGCTAGCGATGTCCTACAATGAGCAGTTCTTC | CAITEGLAMSYNEQFF
TRBJ2-1 | NA | TRBV6-2/TRBV6-3 | few | TGTGCCAGCAGTTATCCGACCGGATATTACAATGAGCAGTTCTTC | CASSYPTGYYNEQFF
TRBJ1-1 | NA | TRBV12-3/TRBV12-4 | many | TGTGCCAGCAGTCGGTCGGAACCGAACACTGAAGCTTTCTTT | CASSRSEPNTEAFF
TRBJ1-2 | NA | TRBV28 | many | TGTGCCAGCAGTTTACAGCTCTATGGCTACACCTTC | CASSLQLYGYTF
TRBJ2-7 | NA | TRBV7-9 | NA | TGTGCCAGCAGCTCCGTAGAGCAGTACTTC | CASSSVEQYF
TRBJ2-7 | TRBD1 | TRBV4-1 | NA | TGCGCCAGCAGGGAAAGGACAGGGCTCTACGAGCAGTACTTC | CASRERTGLYEQYF
TRBJ2-1 | TRBD1 | TRBV12-3/TRBV12-4 | many | TGTGCCAGCAGGTCAGACAGGGTTGGCGATAATGAGCAGTTCTTC | CASRSDRVGDNEQFF
TRBJ2-2 | NA | TRBV29-1 | NA | TGCAGCGTGAGGGACTCCCTCGGCACCGGGGAGCTGTTTTTT | CSVRDSLGTGELFF
TRBJ2-7 | TRBD2 | TRBV10-3 | many | TGTGCCATCAGTGAAGGTAGCGGGAGGGCCGGTATCGCCGAGCAGTACTTC | CAISEGSGRAGIAEQYF
TRBJ2-5 | TRBD2 | TRBV27 | NA | TGTGCCAGCAGGAGACTAGCGGGACAAGAGACCCAGTACTTC | CASRRLAGQETQYF
TRBJ2-5 | NA | TRBV28 | many | TGTGCCAGCAGTCGCGCGAAACAGGGCCAAGAGACCCAGTACTTC | CASSRAKQGQETQYF
TRBJ2-2 | TRBD1 | TRBV7-9 | few | TGTGCCAGCAGCTTACAGGGGGCCCCCCCCGGGGAGCTGTTTTTT | CASSLQGAPPGELFF
TRBJ2-5 | NA | TRBV2 | many | TGTGCCAGCAGTCCGGACCCAGGAGAGACCCAGTACTTC | CASSPDPGETQYF
TRBJ2-4 | NA | TRBV12-3/TRBV12-4 | NA | TGTGCCAGCAGTTTACCAGCCAAAAACATTCAGTACTTC | CASSLPAKNIQYF
TRBJ2-1 | NA | TRBV5-1 | NA | TGCGCCAGCAGCCAGCCGGTGGGGCCCAACGGGGGTAATGAGCAGTTCTTC | CASSQPVGPNGGNEQFF